A selection of T cell receptor beta chains follows, all from one sample in a study of identical twins. TCRdb used MiXCR to reprocess the 5' RACE reads, holding one entry per CDR3 protein. The table records fewer than 550,000 distinct CDR3 sequences, 14% of them present only once. These data were likewise used in another study, on yellow fever vaccine responses in identical twins.

Sequencing was done on a sample of CD4+ T cells sorted from blood. These receptors came from a woman aged 18-29 years in good health. Both conserved end residues are part of each CDR3. D genes are given only for firm matches. Clone size appears in some rows only: once, few, many, or a class for an expanded clone.

TGTGCCAGCGGTATCCACAGACAGTCCTACAATGAGCAGTTCTTC CASGIHRQSYNEQFF . . TRBJ2-1 TRBV7-9
TGTGCCACCAGTGATGAGCAGGGCTACAATGAGCAGTTCTTC CATSDEQGYNEQFF . . TRBJ2-1 TRBV24-1
TGCAGTGCAGAGGGACAGGGGGCCTACGAGCAGTACTTC CSAEGQGAYEQYF few TRBD1 TRBJ2-7 TRBV20-1
TGCGCCAGCAGCCAAGTGACAGGGGGAAATTCACCCCTCCACTTT CASSQVTGGNSPLHF many TRBD1 TRBJ1-6 TRBV4-1
TGCGCCAGCAGCTCCCGACTAGCGGGAAACAATGAGCAGTTCTTC CASSSRLAGNNEQFF few TRBD2 TRBJ2-1 TRBV5-1
TGTGCCAGCAGCTTGTCCCCAGGGGGAAACATTCAGTACTTC CASSLSPGGNIQYF . TRBD1 TRBJ2-4 TRBV11-2
TGTGCCAGCAGCATACCGGACAGGGGAGAGACCCAGTACTTC CASSIPDRGETQYF . TRBD1 TRBJ2-5 TRBV5-5
TGCAGCGTTGAGGGACAGGGAACTGAAAAACTGTTTTTT CSVEGQGTEKLFF . TRBD1 TRBJ1-4 TRBV29-1
TGCAGTGTGGACAGGGGGCAAACTGAAGCTTTCTTT CSVDRGQTEAFF few TRBD1 TRBJ1-1 TRBV20-1
TGTGCCAGCAGCGACCTCCTCGGACAGGGAAAAGAGACCCAGTACTTC CASSDLLGQGKETQYF few TRBD1 TRBJ2-5 TRBV5-5
TGTGCCACCAGTGATCGAACCCCGGGACAGGACTACGAGCAGTACTTC CATSDRTPGQDYEQYF few TRBD1 TRBJ2-7 TRBV24-1
TGTGCCATCAGTGAGAGTATTAACGGGAGGGCGACAGATACGCAGTATTTT CAISESINGRATDTQYF many TRBD2 TRBJ2-3 TRBV10-3
TGCAGTGCTAAACTAAAACTGGGACTAGCGGGGGGGCTGGTGACCCAGTACTTC CSAKLKLGLAGGLVTQYF few TRBD2 TRBJ2-5 TRBV20-1
TGTGCCAGTAATCCAGGGGGAGACTACGAGCAGTACTTC CASNPGGDYEQYF few TRBD1 TRBJ2-7 TRBV19
TGTGCCAGCACCCTGTCTGCGGCGAGCTCCTACAATGAGCAGTTCTTC CASTLSAASSYNEQFF many . TRBJ2-1 TRBV7-2
TGTGCCAGCAGTTACTCGACTAAGAGTGGATTGGGGAGCGGGGAGCTGTTTTTT CASSYSTKSGLGSGELFF once . TRBJ2-2 TRBV6-2/TRBV6-3
TGTGCCAGCTCACCATGGACAGGGTTCGGGGAGACCCAGTACTTC CASSPWTGFGETQYF . TRBD1 TRBJ2-5 TRBV18
TGCGCCAGCACCGCACAAGGGGGCGCTGGGGCCAACGTCCTGACTTTC CASTAQGGAGANVLTF . TRBD1 TRBJ2-6 TRBV5-1
TGTGCCAGCTTTTTGGGGATGGGGGTCGGGGCAGATACGCAGTATTTT CASFLGMGVGADTQYF . . TRBJ2-3 TRBV12-3/TRBV12-4
TGTGCCAGCAGTGGTGGGACTTTCTACACCGGGGAGCTGTTTTTT CASSGGTFYTGELFF . . TRBJ2-2 TRBV25-1
TGCAGCACCGCTCGGACAGATACGCAGTATTTT CSTARTDTQYF . . TRBJ2-3 TRBV29-1
TGTGCCAGCGCAGACGCGAACACCGGGGAGCTGTTTTTT CASADANTGELFF many . TRBJ2-2 TRBV2
TGTGCTAGTGGTTTGGTAACCGGCGGTGAAGCTCTCTTT CASGLVTGGEALF . . TRBJ1-1 TRBV12-5
TGCGCCAGCAGCCCTGGACAGGGAGTACGGTCTGAAGCTTTCTTT CASSPGQGVRSEAFF few TRBD1 TRBJ1-1 TRBV5-1
TGTGCCACCAAGATGGGACAGGGGGTTTCCTACGAGCAGTACTTC CATKMGQGVSYEQYF many TRBD1 TRBJ2-7 TRBV15
TGTGCCAGTAGTATCCTAGCGGGAGTCGGGGAGCTGTTTTTT CASSILAGVGELFF few TRBD2 TRBJ2-2 TRBV19
TGTGCCAGCAGCTTAGAAGGGACTAGCGGGTCCAATGAGCAGTTTTTC CASSLEGTSGSNEQFF . TRBD2 TRBJ2-1 TRBV7-2
TGTGCCAGCAGCTTGCCGGGACAGAGATTCACCGGGGAGCTGTTTTTT CASSLPGQRFTGELFF . TRBD1 TRBJ2-2 TRBV7-9
TGTGCCAGCAGTTACGGTTTAGGGGGCTCTGGGGCCAACGTCCTGACTTTC CASSYGLGGSGANVLTF . . TRBJ2-6 TRBV6-2/TRBV6-3
TGTGCCAGCAGTCCCTGGACAGGGGGCGTCAAAAACATTCAGTACTTC CASSPWTGGVKNIQYF few TRBD1 TRBJ2-4 TRBV28
TGCAGCGTGTGGCAACAAAGCCCCTACGAGCAGTACTTC CSVWQQSPYEQYF many . TRBJ2-7 TRBV29-1
TGTGCCAGCACCACAGGGTCAAGTTCCTACAATGAGCAGTTCTTC CASTTGSSSYNEQFF many . TRBJ2-1 TRBV12-3/TRBV12-4
TGTGCCAGCAGTCCGGACAGGGCGTCGGCCGGGGAGCTGTTTTTT CASSPDRASAGELFF . TRBD1 TRBJ2-2 TRBV27
TGCAGCGTTGAAGATCAGGGGCGGGAGAGCAAATACAATGAGCAGTTCTTC CSVEDQGRESKYNEQFF . . TRBJ2-1 TRBV29-1
TGCGCCAGCAGCTCGCGGGGGTTGAGGACAGATACGCAGTATTTT CASSSRGLRTDTQYF few TRBD2 TRBJ2-3 TRBV5-1
TGTGCCAGTAGTGGCGGCGGCGGGTTGACCTACAATGAGCAGTTCTTC CASSGGGGLTYNEQFF . . TRBJ2-1 TRBV19
TGTGCCAGCAGTAGGCTCGGGGGGGCAGTGAATGAGCAGTTCTTC CASSRLGGAVNEQFF . TRBD2 TRBJ2-1 TRBV12-3/TRBV12-4